The source of this T cell receptor beta chain is a study of beta chain features in type 1 diabetes (dated by TCRdb to between 2018 and 2020). Describing the broader study: No differences in mean age, gender distribution, total cell number or subset yield were found between patients and healthy donors. Across all samples, approximately 98,000,000 sorted cells were examined, and cell number per subset correlated strongly with RNA yield. In the study, recently diagnosed type 1 diabetes patients and matched healthy donors were compared on the TCRB repertoires of their sorted circulating CD4+ T cell subsets. Whereas all 30 or so donors provided naive and central memory subsets, regulatory and stem cell-like memory subsets were isolated from just 8 patients and roughly 8 healthy donors.

On the study overall, not on this receptor specifically: Naive, central memory and regulatory TCRB repertoires appeared to be more similar among patients than among healthy donors. Because small numbers of individuals were included in the HLA sub-analyses, any influence of HLA type on TCRB rearrangement was left unresolved. PCR may preferentially amplify shorter templates, but because patient and control samples were amplified and corrected together, any resulting skew would affect both groups equally. Because cDNA was sequenced instead of genomic DNA, activated cells with high expression could be over-represented, although the groups did not differ in activation or CD3 levels. At VDJ recombination sites, type 1 diabetes patients had fewer insertions and more deleted nucleotides, which implies abnormalities in thymic rearrangement. In all four CD4+ subsets, TCRB CDR3 length was moderately but significantly shorter in type 1 diabetes patients.

The entire amount of isolated RNA was reverse transcribed using the High Capacity cDNA Reverse Transcription Kit, so the sequenced TCRB transcripts were expressed ones. Deep immunoSEQ sequencing was performed on naive, central memory and regulatory T cell samples, with an average of around 3.4 million total reads per sample. After sorted cells were lysed in RLT buffer, RNA was extracted with DNase-treated RNeasy Micro or Mini kits, with the choice depending on cell number. To prevent cross-contamination, each cell subset was processed individually, whereas patient and healthy donor samples were processed jointly. The immunoSEQ multiplex PCR was used to amplify TCRB sequences from cDNA, yielding 87-bp fragments that span the CDR3 region. Sequencing of the amplicons was done on the Illumina HiSeq platform. The study's own analysis went as follows. PCR bias was computationally corrected using synthetic template baselines, reads within Hamming distance 2 were collapsed, and singletons that could not be merged were discarded. Reads were aligned against IMGT to assign V, D and J genes, CDR3 length and insertions or deletions at six rearrangement sites. Clonotype counts were normalized to sorted cell number within each subset before computing true diversity and Gini coefficients with the tcR R package. The overlap coefficient, calculated on TCRB nucleotide sequences, was used to measure repertoire sharing. Here the immuneACCESS table is served through TCRdb, limited to in-frame sequences with V and J called. Missing clones are a known gap in these copies; in checked studies unresolved V genes cover under half, and the rest lacks a known reason. V and J calls and clone size come straight from that table; D and trimming were deduced from the DNA. This sample gives a few hundred thousand clones in total; 11% of them show up just once. The ten largest make up 1% to 1.5% of the sample.

A single peripheral blood draw of about 116 mL on average was collected from each donor into heparinised tubes. A BD FACSAria II and a panel including CD45RO, CCR7, CD25, CD127, CD95 and CD27 were used to sort naive, central memory, regulatory and stem cell-like memory CD4+ T cells. Every sorted population had a purity above 98%. PBMCs were separated immediately by Lymphoprep density gradient centrifugation and were stained directly, without being cultured. So that batch effects would be minimized, each experiment stained and sorted samples in pairs, pairing one healthy donor with one patient. Trimming accounts for 5 bases at V and 6 bases at J, while the number of junction bases matched to no gene is 9. CDR1 LNHDA and CDR2 SQIVND are derived from the germline V gene (reference sequence). The CDR3 covers 15 residues, taking in both the cysteine and the phenylalanine. Only the CDR3 DNA stays, 45 bases, in frame from base 1.

In its sample, this clone was seen a few times. Its binding antigen is unknown. Base quality data are lacking; no much larger clone is found one base away. The sequence is built from TRBV19 and TRBJ2-1; TRBD1 agrees with 8 junctional bases. The receptor's source is a young man in good health. Sequencing was performed on central memory CD4+ T cells from blood. At the DNA level, the sequence is TGTGCCAGTAGTGGAACAGGGGGTGAGGGCAATGAGCAGTTCTTC. Translated, it gives CASSGTGGEGNEQFF.